Listed below are T cell receptor beta chains from one sample, sequenced in a study of T cells in Graves' hyperthyroidism and ophthalmopathy. Each CDR3 protein gets one entry after TCRdb re-called the multiplex PCR reads with MiXCR. The sample contains about 560,000 distinct CDR3 sequences, over 15% of which appear only once. The sequenced sample was blood. The receptors come from a woman younger than 35 with Graves' hyperthyroidism. Both conserved end residues are part of each CDR3. The order of the fields is J gene, clone size, V gene, D gene, CDR3 protein, CDR3 DNA. D genes are given only for firm matches. Rows give clone size only sometimes, using once, few, many, or a class for an expanded clone.

TRBJ1-2,many,TRBV12-3/TRBV12-4,-,CASSLEGLYAGYTF,TGTGCCAGCAGTTTAGAGGGGCTCTATGCTGGCTACACCTTC
TRBJ2-3,-,TRBV7-2,TRBD2,CASRRSGGASGDTQYF,TGTGCCAGCAGACGTAGCGGGGGGGCTTCGGGGGATACGCAGTATTTT
TRBJ2-5,-,TRBV12-3/TRBV12-4,-,CASSFGGGKETQYF,TGTGCCAGCAGTTTTGGAGGGGGTAAAGAGACCCAGTACTTC
TRBJ2-3,many,TRBV18,-,CASSLLSSTDTQYF,TGTGCCAGCTCCCTCCTTAGCAGCACAGATACGCAGTATTTT
TRBJ2-1,many,TRBV12-3/TRBV12-4,-,CASSFRAEVYNEQFF,TGTGCCAGCAGTTTCCGGGCGGAAGTTTACAATGAGCAGTTCTTC
TRBJ2-6,many,TRBV2,TRBD2,CASSGATSGRVLGANVLTF,TGTGCCAGCAGTGGAGCTACTAGCGGGAGGGTCCTTGGGGCCAACGTCCTGACTTTC
TRBJ2-7,many,TRBV7-7,-,CASSLDLQYEQYF,TGTGCTAGCAGCCTCGACCTCCAGTACGAGCAGTACTTC
TRBJ2-5,-,TRBV2,-,CASSERGEAQYF,TGTGCCAGCAGTGAAAGGGGAGAGGCCCAGTACTTC
TRBJ2-3,many,TRBV12-3/TRBV12-4,TRBD2,CASSLGGGAVDTQYF,TGTGCCAGCAGTTTAGGCGGGGGGGCCGTAGATACGCAGTATTTT
TRBJ2-1,-,TRBV5-6,-,CASSLLAGGSNEQFF,TGTGCCAGCAGCTTGTTAGCAGGGGGGAGCAATGAGCAGTTCTTC
TRBJ2-2,-,TRBV28,TRBD2,CTSSRAGGTGELFF,TGTACCAGCAGCCGAGCGGGAGGTACCGGGGAGCTGTTTTTT
TRBJ2-7,many,TRBV11-2,TRBD2,CASSQLGGTPAYEQYF,TGTGCCAGCAGCCAACTGGGGGGGACTCCCGCCTACGAGCAGTACTTC
TRBJ1-1,-,TRBV10-3,-,CAISDPLHREDEAFF,TGTGCCATCAGTGACCCTCTTCACAGGGAAGATGAAGCTTTCTTT
TRBJ1-1,-,TRBV11-3,-,CASSLEGGPGTEAFF,TGTGCCAGCAGCCTCGAGGGGGGGCCGGGCACTGAAGCTTTCTTT
TRBJ1-1,-,TRBV7-9,-,CASTNGQLNTEAFF,TGTGCCAGCACTAACGGACAATTGAACACTGAAGCTTTCTTT
TRBJ2-7,few,TRBV6-1,TRBD2,CAIGAGGSSYEQYF,TGTGCCATCGGGGCGGGGGGGAGCTCCTACGAGCAGTACTTC
TRBJ2-3,many,TRBV2,-,CASSDDVGAATQYF,TGTGCCAGCAGTGACGACGTAGGGGCGGCTACGCAGTATTTT
TRBJ1-1,many,TRBV30,-,CAWSLELRAEAFF,TGTGCCTGGAGTTTGGAGCTAAGGGCTGAAGCTTTCTTT
TRBJ1-2,few,TRBV7-9,TRBD1,CASSRDPGQSAGRLGYTF,TGTGCCAGCAGCCGCGACCCGGGACAGAGCGCCGGTAGGCTTGGCTACACCTTC
TRBJ2-3,many,TRBV6-1,-,CASSKSTDTQYF,TGTGCCAGCTCCAAGAGCACAGATACGCAGTATTTT
TRBJ2-5,many,TRBV27,-,CASSGTRQSRETQYF,TGTGCCAGCAGTGGGACACGGCAGTCCCGGGAGACCCAGTACTTC
TRBJ2-2,few,TRBV4-2,TRBD2,CASSPALAGIPGELFF,TGTGCCAGCAGCCCGGCCCTAGCGGGGATTCCCGGGGAGCTGTTTTTT
TRBJ2-1,few,TRBV7-3,-,CASSGRIRGNEQFF,TGTGCCAGCAGCGGCCGGATACGAGGCAATGAGCAGTTCTTC
TRBJ1-1,few,TRBV19,-,CASSIDLRGSEAFF,TGTGCCAGTAGTATAGATCTCAGGGGTTCTGAAGCTTTCTTT